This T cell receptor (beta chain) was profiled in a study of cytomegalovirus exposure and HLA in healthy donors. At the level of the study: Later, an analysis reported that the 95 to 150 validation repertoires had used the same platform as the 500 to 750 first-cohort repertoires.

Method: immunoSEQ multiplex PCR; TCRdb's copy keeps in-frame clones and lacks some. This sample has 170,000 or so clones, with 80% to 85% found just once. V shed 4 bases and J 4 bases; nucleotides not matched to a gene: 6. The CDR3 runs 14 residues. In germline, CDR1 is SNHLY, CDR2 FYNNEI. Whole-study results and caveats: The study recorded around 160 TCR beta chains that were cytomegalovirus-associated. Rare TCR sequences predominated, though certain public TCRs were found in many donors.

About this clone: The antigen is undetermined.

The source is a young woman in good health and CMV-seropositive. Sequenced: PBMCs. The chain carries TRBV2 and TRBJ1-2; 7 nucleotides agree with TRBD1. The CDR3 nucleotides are TGTGCCAGCAGTGCCCCAGGGGGACCCTATGGCTACACCTTC. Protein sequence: CASSAPGGPYGYTF.